Following are 9 T cell receptor beta chains from one sample sequenced in a study of blood T cell repertoires in COVID-19. Repertoires were generated with immunoSEQ multiplex PCR, while TCRdb's copy carries only in-frame clones and drops some. Of fewer than 200,000 clones in the sample, 85% to 90% were seen once. Input material: PBMCs or T cells enriched from blood (not recorded which). The receptor source for this set is a woman aged 40 to 50 in a cohort exposed to, infected with or recovered from COVID-19 (not recorded which).

This clone was counted once. This chain connects TRBV7-9 to TRBJ1-2, with 10 bases fitting TRBD1. With 10 bases clipped from V and 4 bases from J, the junction kept 3 bases outside the gene matches. Germline CDR1 SEHNR, CDR2 FQNEAQ (reference sequence). This CDR3 comprises 12 residues. In DNA form, the CDR3 reads TGTGCCATGGGGGACAGGGGCTATGGCTACACCTTC. It specifies CAMGDRGYGYTF.

The rearrangement joins TRBV7-9 to TRBJ1-1; D is possibly TRBD1 (5 bases). Germline CDR1 reads SEHNR; CDR2 reads FQNEAQ (reference sequence). V gave up 5 bases and J gave up 5 bases, with 9 bases separating them. This CDR3 contains 12 residues. CDR3 sequence: CASSPGGTEAFF. CDR3 bases: TGTGCCAGCAGCCCGGGGGGAACTGAAGCTTTCTTT.

V and J are TRBV30 and TRBJ2-1; TRBD2 is a possible D gene (7 bases). Germline CDR1 reads GTSNPN; CDR2 reads SVGIG (reference sequence). The CDR3 is made up of 12 amino acids. The V gene lost 3 bases and the J gene lost 8 bases, with 11 bases spanning the gap. CDR3: CAWRRGGDEQFF. The CDR3 bases are TGTGCCTGGAGAAGGGGGGGCGATGAGCAGTTCTTC.

This clone was detected only a few times. The V and J genes are TRBV13 and TRBJ1-1, with D tentatively TRBD1 (5 bases). The germline CDR1 and CDR2 sequences are PRHDT and FYEKMQ (reference sequence). The CDR3 has 14 residues. The V end was cut by 5 bases, the J end by 4 bases, with 14 bases between. CDR3 residues: CASSLQLGGTEAFF. DNA for the CDR3: TGTGCCAGCAGCCTCCAACTGGGGGGCACTGAAGCTTTCTTT.

The chain recombines TRBV25-1 with TRBJ1-2, with 8 bases matching TRBD1. Per the germline V gene, CDR1 is MGHDK and CDR2 is SYGVNS. Trimming removed 0 bases from V and 6 bases from J; junction bases left unmatched: 9. This CDR3 region has 16 residues. This CDR3 reads CASSEYVETGEDGYTF. CDR3 nucleotides: TGTGCCAGCAGTGAATACGTCGAGACAGGGGAAGATGGCTACACCTTC.

Worth noting for this clone: One end of the junction does not line up with germline, which may come from a read error. The chain employs TRBV18 and TRBJ1-1, with TRBD1 as a possible D gene (6 bases). The germline V gene has CDR1 KGHSH and CDR2 LQKENI. The CDR3 covers 15 residues. The CDR3 sequence is CASSPPGTTNTEVFF. The CDR3 DNA reads TGTGCCAGCTCACCCCCCGGGACAACTAACACTGAAGTTTTCTTT.

DNA of the CDR3: TGTGCCAGCAGCGTAGGGGGGCCTTCAAAGCAGTACTTC. Its translation is CASSVGGPSKQYF. This chain uses TRBV9 with TRBJ2-7; perhaps TRBD1 as D (6 bases). The V gene lost 0 bases and the J gene lost 8 bases, with 12 bases spanning the gap. Germline-derived CDR1 and CDR2 are SGDLS and YYNGEE. The CDR3 is 13 residues long.

This chain connects TRBV30 to TRBJ2-2; TRBD2 agrees at 13 bases. CDR1 and CDR2 from the germline V gene are GTSNPN and SVGIG (reference sequence). The CDR3 extends over 13 amino acids. Trimming cost V 8 bases and J 6 bases; bases outside gene matches: 3. CDR3 nucleotides: TGTGCCCCACTAGCGGGGGGGCCCGGGGAGCTGTTTTTT. Protein: CAPLAGGPGELFF.

The chain joins TRBV3-1 (or the pseudogene TRBV3-2) to TRBJ1-3; no clear D gene. The germline CDR1 and CDR2 sequences are LGHDT and YNNKEL (reference sequence). Trimming left V 3 bases short and J 3 bases short, with 12 bases between. The CDR3 has 15 residues. The chain's CDR3 is CASSQSGRNGNTIYF. DNA for the CDR3: TGTGCCAGCAGCCAGAGCGGCAGGAATGGAAACACCATATATTTT.